The sequence of this TCR beta chain was determined in a study of blood T cell repertoires in COVID-19. Whole-study context: From the United States, Italy and Spain came samples of acute and convalescent COVID-19.

This CDR3 has 15 residues. Germline V gene sequence: CDR1 MNHEY, CDR2 SVGAGI. With 5 bases clipped from V and 4 bases from J, the junction kept 4 bases outside the gene matches. Using immunoSEQ multiplex PCR, the repertoire was profiled, and TCRdb retains in-frame clones only, with some absent. The sample carries about 260,000 clones, over 80% recorded once. The sequenced sample consisted of peripheral blood. The receptor was derived from a man aged 60 to 69 who had recovered from COVID-19. The chain links TRBV6-5 to TRBJ2-3; 12 bases map to TRBD2. In DNA, the CDR3 is TGTGCCAGCAGTCCGCTAGCGGGGGGGCCAGATACGCAGTATTTT. Its translation is CASSPLAGGPDTQYF.